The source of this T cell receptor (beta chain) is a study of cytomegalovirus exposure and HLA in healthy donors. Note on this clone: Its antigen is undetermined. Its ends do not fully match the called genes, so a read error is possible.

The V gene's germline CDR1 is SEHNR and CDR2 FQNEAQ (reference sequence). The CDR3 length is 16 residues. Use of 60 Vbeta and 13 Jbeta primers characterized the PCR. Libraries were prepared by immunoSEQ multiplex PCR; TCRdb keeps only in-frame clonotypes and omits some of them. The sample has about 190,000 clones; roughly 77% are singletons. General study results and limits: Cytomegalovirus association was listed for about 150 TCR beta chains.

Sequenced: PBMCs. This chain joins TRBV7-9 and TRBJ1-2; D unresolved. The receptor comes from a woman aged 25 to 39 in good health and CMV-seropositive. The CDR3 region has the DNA TGTTCCAGCAGCTTAGTGATACGAGGCCAGAACTATGGCTACACCTTC. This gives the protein CSSSLVIRGQNYGYTF.